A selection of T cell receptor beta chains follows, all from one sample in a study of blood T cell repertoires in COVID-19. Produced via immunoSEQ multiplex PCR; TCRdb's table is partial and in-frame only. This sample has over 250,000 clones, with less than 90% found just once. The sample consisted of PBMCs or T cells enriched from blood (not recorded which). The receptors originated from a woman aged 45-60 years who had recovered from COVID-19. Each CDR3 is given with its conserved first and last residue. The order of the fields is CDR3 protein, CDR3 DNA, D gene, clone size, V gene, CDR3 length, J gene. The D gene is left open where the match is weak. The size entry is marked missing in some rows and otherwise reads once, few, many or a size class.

CASRSGTGPYNEQFF | TGTGCCAGCAGATCCGGGACAGGACCCTACAATGAGCAGTTCTTC | TRBD1 | NA | TRBV6-5 | 15 | TRBJ2-1
CASSILAGGPPDTQYF | TGTGCCAGCAGTATACTAGCGGGAGGGCCCCCAGATACGCAGTATTTT | TRBD2 | few | TRBV28 | 16 | TRBJ2-3
CASSYRLEPYF | TGTGCCAGCAGTTATCGCCTGGAGCCGTACTTC | NA | NA | TRBV6-2/TRBV6-3 | 11 | TRBJ2-7
CASSPNPGELFF | TGTGCTAGCAGCCCTAACCCCGGGGAGCTGTTTTTT | NA | NA | TRBV7-7 | 12 | TRBJ2-2
CASSIPEGGGGELFF | TGTGCCAGCAGTATCCCCGAAGGGGGTGGCGGGGAGCTGTTTTTT | NA | NA | TRBV28 | 15 | TRBJ2-2
CASSPGSENYGYTF | TGTGCCAGCTCACCAGGGAGCGAAAACTATGGCTACACCTTC | NA | NA | TRBV18 | 14 | TRBJ1-2
CASSFLGGTSVEQYF | TGTGCCAGCAGCTTCCTAGGGGGGACTAGTGTCGAGCAGTACTTC | TRBD2 | NA | TRBV7-2 | 15 | TRBJ2-7
CASRTGNADYGYTF | TGTGCCAGCAGGACAGGGAACGCAGACTATGGCTACACCTTC | TRBD1 | NA | TRBV7-2 | 14 | TRBJ1-2
CAIDRGAHQPQHF | TGTGCCATCGATCGGGGGGCCCATCAGCCCCAGCATTTT | NA | NA | TRBV28 | 13 | TRBJ1-5
CASGAGVGYTF | TGTGCCAGCGGGGCGGGGGTTGGCTACACCTTC | NA | NA | TRBV27 | 11 | TRBJ1-2
CASSLQTGGTKNIQYF | TGCGCCAGCAGCCTGCAGACAGGGGGTACCAAAAACATTCAGTACTTC | TRBD1 | NA | TRBV5-1 | 16 | TRBJ2-4
CASRLTGRNTEAFF | TGTGCCAGCAGGCTTACAGGGAGGAACACTGAAGCTTTCTTT | NA | few | TRBV5-6 | 14 | TRBJ1-1
CASSFSSPGGTNIQYF | TGTGCCAGCAGTTTTTCTAGCCCAGGGGGGACAAACATTCAGTACTTC | NA | NA | TRBV28 | 16 | TRBJ2-4
CASSYPGTGRDEAFF | TGTGCCAGCAGTTACCCCGGGACAGGTCGAGACGAAGCTTTCTTT | TRBD1 | once | TRBV6-2/TRBV6-3 | 15 | TRBJ1-1
CASSIRSSSNQPQHF | TGTGCCAGTAGTATCCGTTCGTCCTCTAATCAGCCCCAGCATTTT | NA | NA | TRBV19 | 15 | TRBJ1-5
CATSRQGYEQYF | TGTGCCACCTCCCGACAGGGCTACGAGCAGTACTTC | TRBD1 | NA | TRBV24-1 | 12 | TRBJ2-7
CASSRGGGLAPQETQYF | TGTGCCAGCAGCCGCGGGGGGGGGCTAGCTCCTCAAGAGACCCAGTACTTC | TRBD2 | NA | TRBV7-9 | 17 | TRBJ2-5
CAYWDRGDYGYTF | TGTGCCTACTGGGACAGGGGCGACTATGGCTACACCTTC | TRBD1 | NA | TRBV30 | 13 | TRBJ1-2
CASRITSADTQYF | TGTGCCAGCAGAATCACTAGCGCTGATACGCAGTATTTT | TRBD2 | NA | TRBV2 | 13 | TRBJ2-3
CASSSTGTGAYEQYF | TGCGCCAGCAGCTCTACCGGGACTGGCGCCTACGAGCAGTACTTC | NA | NA | TRBV5-1 | 15 | TRBJ2-7
CASSSRFGQSNTGELFF | TGCGCCAGCAGCTCTCGCTTCGGACAGTCCAACACCGGGGAGCTGTTTTTT | NA | NA | TRBV4-3 | 17 | TRBJ2-2
CAISAGLNTEAFF | TGTGCCATCAGTGCAGGCCTGAACACTGAAGCTTTCTTT | NA | NA | TRBV10-3 | 13 | TRBJ1-1
CASSLEQGRYEQYF | TGTGCCAGCAGCTTAGAACAGGGTCGGTACGAGCAGTACTTC | NA | NA | TRBV7-2 | 14 | TRBJ2-7
CASSILTGIQPQHF | TGTGCCAGTAGTATTTTGACAGGGATTCAGCCCCAGCATTTT | TRBD1 | NA | TRBV19 | 14 | TRBJ1-5
CASSLRQLDNSPLHF | TGTGCCAGCAGCTTAAGACAGCTAGATAATTCACCCCTCCACTTT | NA | NA | TRBV7-2 | 15 | TRBJ1-6
CASRTGTSGQFTDTQYF | TGTGCCAGCAGAACCGGGACTAGCGGTCAATTCACAGATACGCAGTATTTT | TRBD2 | many | TRBV5-5 | 17 | TRBJ2-3
CASSLRVSRGPRTEAFF | TGTGCCAGCAGCCTCCGAGTTTCTAGGGGGCCGAGGACTGAAGCTTTCTTT | TRBD1 | once | TRBV7-2 | 17 | TRBJ1-1
CATSTRTEGDTQYF | TGTGCCACCAGCACTCGGACAGAGGGTGATACGCAGTATTTT | NA | NA | TRBV15 | 14 | TRBJ2-3
CASSAAGRFGEQFF | TGTGCCAGCAGCGCGGCGGGGCGGTTTGGTGAGCAGTTCTTC | NA | NA | TRBV7-2 | 14 | TRBJ2-1
CASRPGGAGAGTGELFF | TGTGCCAGCAGACCCGGGGGGGCGGGAGCGGGCACCGGGGAGCTGTTTTTT | TRBD2 | NA | TRBV7-2 | 17 | TRBJ2-2
CASSHELAGVTFPTDTQYF | TGTGCCAGCAGCCACGAACTAGCGGGAGTTACTTTCCCGACAGATACGCAGTATTTT | TRBD2 | once | TRBV14 | 19 | TRBJ2-3
CASRGTVPGGRTEAFF | TGTGCCAGCAGAGGGACAGTCCCTGGGGGGAGAACTGAAGCTTTCTTT | TRBD1 | NA | TRBV2 | 16 | TRBJ1-1
CASSTGQAGANVLTF | TGTGCCAGTAGTACAGGGCAGGCCGGGGCCAACGTCCTGACTTTC | NA | NA | TRBV19 | 15 | TRBJ2-6
CASSGQTGGPGAGYTF | TGTGCCAGCAGTGGACAGACAGGGGGCCCCGGGGCTGGCTACACCTTC | TRBD1 | once | TRBV28 | 16 | TRBJ1-2
CASSMPRTGGSSYNEQFF | TGTGCCAGTAGTATGCCCCGGACAGGGGGCAGCTCCTACAATGAGCAGTTCTTC | TRBD1 | few | TRBV19 | 18 | TRBJ2-1
CASSAASDGANVLTF | TGTGCCAGCAGCGCCGCTAGCGATGGGGCCAACGTCCTGACTTTC | NA | few | TRBV9 | 15 | TRBJ2-6
CASSAGLAGGGETQYF | TGTGCCAGCAGCGCCGGACTAGCGGGAGGGGGAGAGACCCAGTACTTC | TRBD2 | NA | TRBV9 | 16 | TRBJ2-5
CASSKQGQGTYNEQFF | TGTGCCAGCAGCAAACAGGGACAGGGGACCTACAATGAGCAGTTCTTC | TRBD1 | NA | TRBV7-2 | 16 | TRBJ2-1
CASGFPGGNTIYF | TGTGCCAGCGGATTCCCGGGGGGAAACACCATATATTTT | NA | NA | TRBV7-3 | 13 | TRBJ1-3
CASSQDGASGIYNEQFF | TGCGCCAGCAGCCAAGATGGCGCTAGCGGAATATACAATGAGCAGTTCTTC | TRBD2 | NA | TRBV4-3 | 17 | TRBJ2-1
CASSEELYQPQHF | TGTGCCAGCAGTGAGGAGTTATATCAGCCCCAGCATTTT | NA | NA | TRBV28 | 13 | TRBJ1-5
CASGGQGFQETQYF | TGTGCCAGCGGGGGACAGGGATTTCAAGAGACCCAGTACTTC | TRBD1 | NA | TRBV28 | 14 | TRBJ2-5
CATSDPKMKPYNEQFF | TGTGCCACCAGTGATCCCAAAATGAAGCCCTACAATGAGCAGTTCTTC | NA | few | TRBV24-1 | 16 | TRBJ2-1
CASSKGQGAMNTEAFF | TGTGCCAGCAGCAAGGGACAGGGGGCTATGAACACTGAAGCTTTCTTT | TRBD1 | once | TRBV11-3 | 16 | TRBJ1-1
CASSVVPSGPSTDTQYF | TGTGCCAGCAGCGTAGTTCCCAGCGGGCCTAGCACAGATACGCAGTATTTT | NA | NA | TRBV9 | 17 | TRBJ2-3
CASSPWTGDYEQYF | TGTGCCAGCAGCCCCTGGACAGGGGACTACGAGCAGTACTTC | TRBD1 | NA | TRBV5-5 | 14 | TRBJ2-7
CASSLEGAYYPNTEAFF | TGCGCCAGCAGCTTGGAAGGAGCCTACTACCCTAACACTGAAGCTTTCTTT | NA | NA | TRBV5-1 | 17 | TRBJ1-1
CASSPTDSGNTIYF | TGTGCCAGTAGCCCGACTGACTCTGGAAACACCATATATTTT | NA | NA | TRBV19 | 14 | TRBJ1-3